Described below is a single T cell receptor beta chain sequence and its context. This entry is derived from a study of cytomegalovirus exposure and HLA in healthy donors. CDR1 is SGHVS, CDR2 FNYEAQ, per germline. The trim removed 5 bases at V and 2 bases at J, leaving 6 bases unmatched. This CDR3 is 16 amino acids long. PCR was performed using 60 Vbeta and 13 Jbeta primers. Sequenced by immunoSEQ multiplex PCR; TCRdb stores in-frame clones only, minus some. The sample consists of around 99,000 clones, roughly 72% of them appearing once. Sample: PBMCs. The chain has TRBV7-6 and TRBJ2-7; TRBD2 aligns across 13 bases. The source of this sequence is a man aged 25-40 years in good health and CMV-seronegative. The CDR3 protein is CASSTRLAGGPYEQYF. The DNA of the CDR3 is TGTGCCAGCAGCACCAGACTAGCGGGGGGCCCCTACGAGCAGTACTTC.